This T cell receptor beta chain was sequenced during a study of shared clonotypes between healthy human individuals. Assay execution took place at the deep level. How the authors handled the data: Filtering differed since immunoSEQ provided only junctions, with no quality scores. The method was immunoSEQ multiplex PCR; TCRdb's version includes in-frame clones alone and lacks a portion of them. The V and J calls and the clone size are those of that table, but D and trimming were determined from the DNA. This sample has around 1.9 million clones, with 90% to 95% found just once. The CDR3 length is 14 residues. The V end was cut by 2 bases, the J end by 4 bases, with 12 bases between. In germline, CDR1 is MNHNS, CDR2 SASEGT. Study-level findings and limits: How much donors shared clonotypes was expected to be affected by sequencing depth. Around 5.3% of naive CD4 clonotypes were shared across several donors.

In the naive CD8 group, cells lacked CD45RO and were positively selected for CCR7, so terminally differentiated effector memory CD45RA+ cells were left out. Of note for this clone: Its cognate antigen is unknown.

The sequenced sample was naive CD8+ T cells from PBMCs. This chain uses TRBV6-1 with TRBJ2-7; D gene ambiguous. The clonotype originates from a man younger than 35 in good health. Some clones in this sample may be carry-over from other donors' samples. DNA of the CDR3: TGTGCCAGCAGTGAACCGGGTCTCATTTACGAGCAGTACTTC. Protein product: CASSEPGLIYEQYF.